A selection of T cell receptor beta chains follows, all from one sample in a study of T-cell reconstitution after alpha-beta-depleted transplantation in children. Each CDR3 protein is one row after TCRdb ran MiXCR on the PCR reads. The data contain about 500,000 distinct CDR3 sequences, approximately 32% of them seen just once; the ten biggest clones take up more than 2%. The sequenced sample was PBMCs from the stem cell graft donor, obtained from the stem cell graft. These receptors all stem from a human donor who donated a stem cell graft to a child with aplastic anemia. CDR3s include the opening cysteine and the closing phenylalanine or tryptophan. The D gene is left open where the match is weak. Not all rows give a size; the values are once, few, many and, for expanded clones, a class.

>TRBV11-2|15|-|-|TRBJ2-7
TGTGCCAGCAGCCTTATCGAGGACGGGATTTACGAGCAGTACTTC
CASSLIEDGIYEQYF
>TRBV20-1|15|-|TRBD2|TRBJ2-1
TGCTGTGCTAGAGATGGCGGGAGTTCCTACAATGAGCAGTTCTTC
CCARDGGSSYNEQFF
>TRBV7-8|14|-|-|TRBJ2-5
TGTGCCAGCGGCCGGGACACCCACCAAGAGACCCAGTACTTC
CASGRDTHQETQYF
>TRBV24-1|14|few|TRBD1|TRBJ2-6
TGTGCCACCTCGACAGGGGCAACGGCCAACGTCCTGACTTTC
CATSTGATANVLTF
>TRBV20-1|14|-|TRBD2|TRBJ2-4
TGCAGTGCGCCATTAGCGGGGAGTGTAAACATTCAGTACTTC
CSAPLAGSVNIQYF
>TRBV12-3/TRBV12-4|14|-|-|TRBJ2-6
TGTGCCAGCCGCGGAGGGTATGGGGCCAACGTCCTGACTTTC
CASRGGYGANVLTF
>TRBV12-3/TRBV12-4|15|-|-|TRBJ2-1
TGTGCCAGCAGTTTGGAACTAGCCCGTTACAATGAGCAGTTCTTC
CASSLELARYNEQFF
>TRBV9|15|few|-|TRBJ2-1
TGTGCCAGCAGCGTGTTTGTGGGCAGCTCAGGGGAGCAGTTCTTC
CASSVFVGSSGEQFF
>TRBV29-1|13|-|-|TRBJ1-5
TGCAGCGTTGAAGATCAGATTGGGCAGCCCCAGCATTTT
CSVEDQIGQPQHF
>TRBV24-1|13|-|-|TRBJ2-5
TGTGCCACCAGTGATGGACACCAAGAGACCCAGTACTTC
CATSDGHQETQYF
>TRBV19|15|few|-|TRBJ1-5
TGTGCCAGTAGTATGGGACACCGAGGCCATCAGCCCCAGCATTTT
CASSMGHRGHQPQHF
>TRBV12-3/TRBV12-4|14|few|-|TRBJ2-3
TGTGCCAGCAGTTTCATGCGGAACACAGATACGCAGTATTTT
CASSFMRNTDTQYF
>TRBV29-1|12|once|TRBD1|TRBJ1-2
TGCAGCGTTGTTGGAGGGGGCCGGGGCTACACCTTC
CSVVGGGRGYTF
>TRBV19|12|-|-|TRBJ1-2
TGTGCCAGTAGTATAGATGAGAGTGGCTACACCTTC
CASSIDESGYTF
>TRBV19|14|few|TRBD1|TRBJ1-5
TGTGCCAGTAGTATAGTAAGGGGGCAAGAGCCCCAGCATTTT
CASSIVRGQEPQHF
>TRBV29-1|14|-|-|TRBJ1-5
TGCAGCGTTGGTTCCGGGACTAGCAATCAGCCCCAGCATTTT
CSVGSGTSNQPQHF
>TRBV3-1|15|-|-|TRBJ2-1
TGTGCCAGCAGCCTTTCGGCGGCTCTTAACAATGAGCAGTTCTTC
CASSLSAALNNEQFF
>TRBV5-1|14|few|TRBD2|TRBJ2-7
TGCGCCAGCAGCTTGGAAGCGGGATCCTACGAGCAGTACTTC
CASSLEAGSYEQYF
>TRBV20-1|14|few|TRBD2|TRBJ2-1
TGCAGTGCTAGTAAGGTAGCGGGGCCAAATGAGCAGTTCTTC
CSASKVAGPNEQFF
>TRBV29-1|14|once|TRBD2|TRBJ2-2
TGCAGCGTTGTTGGGGGAGGGCGCACCGGGGAGCTGTTTTTT
CSVVGGGRTGELFF
>TRBV11-1|15|few|-|TRBJ2-5
TGTGCCAGCAGCTTAGAAACCGGGACCCAGGAGACCCAGTACTTC
CASSLETGTQETQYF
>TRBV29-1|13|many|-|TRBJ1-1
TGCAGCGTTGATGAGGGAACGAACACTGAAGCTTTCTTT
CSVDEGTNTEAFF
>TRBV20-1|13|-|-|TRBJ2-2
TGCAGTGCTAGAGAGGGGAACACCGGGGAGCTGTTTTTT
CSAREGNTGELFF
>TRBV2|13|-|-|TRBJ2-3
TGTGCCAGCAGAGCCCCTCGCCCAGATACGCAGTATTTT
CASRAPRPDTQYF
>TRBV12-3/TRBV12-4|13|few|-|TRBJ2-1
TGTGCCAGCACATGGGGGCTAGCAAGTGAGCAGTTCTTC
CASTWGLASEQFF
>TRBV6-1|15|few|-|TRBJ1-3
TGTGCCAGCAGTGAAGAGGAGTTGGGAGGAAACACCATATATTTT
CASSEEELGGNTIYF
>TRBV15|15|once|TRBD2|TRBJ2-3
TGTGCCACCAGCAGAGATGGGAGGGCCACAGATACGCAGTATTTT
CATSRDGRATDTQYF
>TRBV5-4|16|-|-|TRBJ2-7
TGTGCCAGCAGCTTGGCAGGGGGAGGGCCCTCCTACGAGCAGTACTTC
CASSLAGGGPSYEQYF
>TRBV5-6|16|-|TRBD2|TRBJ2-1
TGTGCCAGCAGTCCCATAGCGGGAGTCAGAAGTAATGAGCAGTTCTTC
CASSPIAGVRSNEQFF
>TRBV10-3|14|-|-|TRBJ1-1
TGTGCCATCAGTGGGATAGGTATGAACACTGAAGCTTTCTTT
CAISGIGMNTEAFF
>TRBV5-1|15|few|-|TRBJ1-1
TGCGCCAGCAGCTTGGTGCAGGCGGGAGGCACTGAAGCTTTCTTT
CASSLVQAGGTEAFF
>TRBV5-6|14|-|-|TRBJ2-7
TGTGCCAGCAGGCCGGGACATATCCTCTACGAGCAGTACTTC
CASRPGHILYEQYF
>TRBV5-1|14|-|TRBD2|TRBJ2-1
TGCGCCAGCAGCTTGGGGCGGGGGGTCAATGAGCAGTTCTTC
CASSLGRGVNEQFF
>TRBV29-1|12|few|TRBD1|TRBJ1-1
TGCAGCGTAAACAGGGGGCATGTGGAAGCTTTCTTT
CSVNRGHVEAFF
>TRBV20-1|13|few|TRBD2|TRBJ2-7
TGCAGTGCTAATGGACTAGCGGGGGGCGAGCAGTACTTC
CSANGLAGGEQYF
>TRBV4-2|14|-|-|TRBJ2-2
TGTGCCAGCAGCCAAGATAGGAGGTCCGGGGAGCTGTTTTTT
CASSQDRRSGELFF
>TRBV28|11|-|-|TRBJ2-5
TGTGCCAGCAAGGACCAAGAGACCCAGTACTTC
CASKDQETQYF
>TRBV24-1|17|-|-|TRBJ1-1
TGTGCCACCAGTGATTTCGGTGACGAGGAAAGTTGGCCTGAAGCTTTCTTT
CATSDFGDEESWPEAFF
>TRBV19|14|few|-|TRBJ2-1
TGTGCCAGTGGATTCCTGACTACCTACAATGAGCAGTTCTTC
CASGFLTTYNEQFF
>TRBV6-1|15|few|TRBD2|TRBJ2-1
TGTGCCAGCAGTGAACTAGCGGGAGGTCCCCATGAGCAGTTCTTC
CASSELAGGPHEQFF
>TRBV20-1|14|few|-|TRBJ1-2
TGCAGTGCTAGAGATCCGGAACAGGGCTATGGCTACACCTTC
CSARDPEQGYGYTF
>TRBV7-2|13|-|-|TRBJ2-7
TGTGCCAGCAGCCCTAGACTAGTATGGGAGCAGTACTTC
CASSPRLVWEQYF
>TRBV13|18|-|TRBD1|TRBJ1-3
TGTGCCAGCAGCCCCCCGGGACAGCTAGTTTGGGCTGGAAACACCATATATTTT
CASSPPGQLVWAGNTIYF
>TRBV10-3|13|-|-|TRBJ1-2
TGTGCCATCAGTGACAGTAATAACTATGGCTACACCTTC
CAISDSNNYGYTF
>TRBV5-5|15|few|-|TRBJ2-1
TGTGCCAGCAGCTTGGATCTGGACTACGATCAGCGGCAGTTCTTC
CASSLDLDYDQRQFF
>TRBV5-6|14|few|-|TRBJ1-1
TGTGCCAGCAGCTTAAAAAGACCAAACACTGAAGCTTTCTTT
CASSLKRPNTEAFF
>TRBV30|16|few|TRBD2|TRBJ2-1
TGTGCCTGGTTCATACCGGGACTAGCGGACTACAATGAGCAGTTCTTC
CAWFIPGLADYNEQFF
>TRBV3-1|14|-|-|TRBJ1-2
TGTGCCAGCAGCCGCCCCGAGTGGGGTGATGGCTACACCTTC
CASSRPEWGDGYTF
>TRBV7-2|12|-|-|TRBJ1-4
TGTGCCAGCAGCGGGGTCGGTGAAAAACTGTTTTTT
CASSGVGEKLFF
>TRBV20-1|12|-|-|TRBJ2-1
TGCAGTGCCCAGCAGACCTACAATGAGCAGTTCTTC
CSAQQTYNEQFF
>TRBV29-1|16|-|TRBD2|TRBJ2-7
TGCAGCGTTGTGGCGGGAGCTGGGGGGGAGGCCTACGAGCAGTACTTC
CSVVAGAGGEAYEQYF
>TRBV3-1|15|-|-|TRBJ2-7
TGTGCCAGCAGCCAAGATGTCGGGGGAGTATACGAGCAGTACTTC
CASSQDVGGVYEQYF